These 10 T cell receptor beta chains came from one sample sequenced in a study of blood T cell repertoires in COVID-19. Sequenced by immunoSEQ multiplex PCR; TCRdb stores in-frame clones only, minus some. Among under 400,000 clones listed, 86% were seen once. Sequencing was done on a sample of PBMCs or T cells enriched from blood (not recorded which). The receptor set was obtained from a woman aged 40-49 years with acute COVID-19.

The chain combines TRBV14 with TRBJ1-1, with D maybe TRBD1 (6 bases). Germline CDR1 is SGHDN and CDR2 is FVKESK. Trimming shortened V by 3 bases and J by 8 bases, and 16 bases separated the two germline ends. The length of the CDR3 is 14 residues. In nucleotides, the CDR3 is TGTGCCAGCAGCCAGAACCGGGACACCGGCGAAGCTTTCTTT. Translation: CASSQNRDTGEAFF.

The V and J genes are TRBV28 and TRBJ2-2; 7 nucleotides line up with TRBD1. CDR1 and CDR2 (germline): MDHEN, SYDVKM. Trimming removed 10 bases from V and 7 bases from J; junction bases left unmatched: 15. CDR3 length: 15 amino acids. The CDR3 spells CAISGTEEGIGELFF. CDR3 bases: TGTGCCATCTCCGGGACAGAAGAGGGTATCGGGGAGCTGTTTTTT.

This clone was observed once. The chain uses TRBV11-2 and TRBJ1-6; possible D gene TRBD1, 6 bases. CDR3 length: 16 amino acids. Trimming removed 6 bases at V and 6 bases at J, with 18 bases between. In germline, CDR1 is SGHAT, CDR2 FQNNGV. CDR3 nucleotides: TGTGCCAGCAGGCCAGGGTTGGACAGACTTAATTCACCCCTCCACTTT. It translates to CASRPGLDRLNSPLHF.

The rearrangement links TRBV7-2 to TRBJ2-1; TRBD2 might be the D (6 bases). Trimming took 5 bases from V and 6 from J, leaving 14 bases between them. Germline CDR1 and CDR2: SGHTA and FQGNSA. CDR3 length: 14 amino acids. The CDR3 loop is CASSATRLVNEQFF. The CDR3 region has the DNA TGTGCCAGCAGCGCGACCAGACTAGTCAATGAGCAGTTCTTC.

CDR3 loop: CASSFDLGHYEQYF. DNA of the CDR3: TGCGCCAGCAGCTTTGACTTGGGGCACTACGAGCAGTACTTC. This chain links TRBV5-1 with TRBJ2-7, with TRBD1 as a possible D gene (5 bases). Germline loops: CDR1 SGHRS, CDR2 YFSETQ. V gave up 2 bases and J gave up 3 bases, with 12 bases separating them. The CDR3 sequence is 14 residues long.

The chain joins TRBV7-9 to TRBJ2-3; D gene ambiguous. The CDR3 runs 13 residues. Trimming removed 11 bases at V and 0 bases at J, with 12 bases between. Germline lookup yields CDR1 SEHNR and CDR2 FQNEAQ (reference sequence). Here the CDR3 reads CAGHQASTDTQYF. The CDR3 coding sequence is TGTGCCGGCCATCAGGCTAGCACAGATACGCAGTATTTT.

This chain links TRBV4-2 with TRBJ2-5; D unresolved. This CDR3 contains 14 residues. V was trimmed by 1 base and J by 2 bases, leaving 8 bases between them. Per the germline V gene, CDR1 is LGHNA and CDR2 is YNFKEQ. The CDR3 region is CASSQGAEQETQYF. The DNA for the CDR3 is TGTGCCAGCAGCCAAGGGGCAGAACAAGAGACCCAGTACTTC.

V gene TRBV4-1 combines with J gene TRBJ1-2; the match to TRBD1 covers 9 bases. Germline lookup yields CDR1 MGHRA and CDR2 YSYEKL. V trimming: 4 bases; J trimming: 4 bases; junction bases outside the gene matches: 4. The CDR3 sequence is 14 residues long. CDR3 in amino acids: CASSRDRAIYGYTF. CDR3 nucleotide sequence: TGCGCCAGCAGCCGGGACAGGGCAATCTATGGCTACACCTTC.

The chain couples TRBV5-1 to TRBJ1-2; TRBD1 aligns across 9 bases. Germline trimming cut 2 bases from V and 8 bases from J; bases unmatched to any gene: 7. Germline CDR1 reads SGHRS; CDR2 reads YFSETQ. CDR3 size: 14 residues. CDR3 sequence reads: CASSLEIQGAGYTF. The CDR3 bases are TGCGCCAGCAGCTTAGAAATACAGGGGGCCGGCTACACCTTC.

The V and J genes are TRBV7-2 and TRBJ2-5; TRBD2 matches at 7 bases. From germline, CDR1 is SGHTA and CDR2 FQGNSA. The ends lost 5 bases at V and 6 bases at J; junction bases unmatched: 12. The length of the CDR3 is 15 residues. The CDR3 spells CASSDERGRQKTQYF. DNA for the CDR3: TGTGCCAGCAGCGATGAGCGGGGACGTCAGAAGACCCAGTACTTC.